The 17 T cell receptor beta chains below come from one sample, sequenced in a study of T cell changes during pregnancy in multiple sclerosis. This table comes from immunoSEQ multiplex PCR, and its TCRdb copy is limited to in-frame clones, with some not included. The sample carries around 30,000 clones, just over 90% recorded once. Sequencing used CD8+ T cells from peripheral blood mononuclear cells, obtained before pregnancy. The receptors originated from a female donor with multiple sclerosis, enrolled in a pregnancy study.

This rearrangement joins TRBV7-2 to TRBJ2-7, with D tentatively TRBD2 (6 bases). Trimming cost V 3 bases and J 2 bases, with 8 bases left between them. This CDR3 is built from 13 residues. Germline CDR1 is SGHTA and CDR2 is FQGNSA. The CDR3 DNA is TGTGCCAGCAGCTTTAGCGGAACCTACGAGCAGTACTTC. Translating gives CASSFSGTYEQYF. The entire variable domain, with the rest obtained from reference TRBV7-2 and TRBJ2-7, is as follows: GAGVSQSPSNKVTEKGKDVELRCDPISGHTALYWYRQSLGQGLEFLIYFQGNSAPDKSGLPSDRFSAERTGGSVSTLTIQRTQQEDSAVYLCASSFSGTYEQYFGPGTRLTVT.

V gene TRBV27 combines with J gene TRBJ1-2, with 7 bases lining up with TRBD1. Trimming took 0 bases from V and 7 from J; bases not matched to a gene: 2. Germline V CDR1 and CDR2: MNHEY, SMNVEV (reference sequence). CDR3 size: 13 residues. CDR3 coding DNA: TGTGCCAGCAGTTTATCGACAGGGAGTGGCTACACCTTC. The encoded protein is CASSLSTGSGYTF.

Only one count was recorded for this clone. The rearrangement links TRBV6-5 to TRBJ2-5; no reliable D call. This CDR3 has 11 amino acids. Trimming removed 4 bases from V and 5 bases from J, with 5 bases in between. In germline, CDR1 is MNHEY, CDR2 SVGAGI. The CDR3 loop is CASSFLETQYF. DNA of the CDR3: TGTGCCAGCAGTTTCCTGGAGACCCAGTACTTC.

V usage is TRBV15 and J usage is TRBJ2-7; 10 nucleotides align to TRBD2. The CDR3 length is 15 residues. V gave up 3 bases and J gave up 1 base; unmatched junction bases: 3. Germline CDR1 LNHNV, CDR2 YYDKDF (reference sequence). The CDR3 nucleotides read TGTGCCACCAGCAGTTGGACTAGCGGATCCTACGAGCAGTACTTC. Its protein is CATSSWTSGSYEQYF.

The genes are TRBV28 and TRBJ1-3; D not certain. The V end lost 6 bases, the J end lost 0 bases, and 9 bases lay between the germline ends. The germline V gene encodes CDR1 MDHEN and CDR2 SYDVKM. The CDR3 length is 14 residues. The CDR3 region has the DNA TGTGCCAGCAGATTAGGAGTCTCTGGAAACACCATATATTTT. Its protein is CASRLGVSGNTIYF. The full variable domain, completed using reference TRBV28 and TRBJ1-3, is DVKVTQSSRYLVKRTGEKVFLECVQDMDHENMFWYRQDPGLGLRLIYFSYDVKMKEKGDIPEGYSVSREKKERFSLILESASTNQTSMYLCASRLGVSGNTIYFGEGSWLTVV.

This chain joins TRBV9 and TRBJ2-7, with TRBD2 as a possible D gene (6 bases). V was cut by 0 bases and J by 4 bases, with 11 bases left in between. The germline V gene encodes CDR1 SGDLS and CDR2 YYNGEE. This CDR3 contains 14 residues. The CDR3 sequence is CASSVAEGRYEQYF. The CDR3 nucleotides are TGTGCCAGCAGCGTAGCGGAGGGACGGTACGAGCAGTACTTC.

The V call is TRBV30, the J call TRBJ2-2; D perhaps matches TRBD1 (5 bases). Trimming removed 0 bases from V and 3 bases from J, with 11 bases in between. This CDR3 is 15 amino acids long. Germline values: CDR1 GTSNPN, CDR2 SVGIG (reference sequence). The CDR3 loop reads CAWSVGRADTGELFF. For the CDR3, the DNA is TGTGCCTGGAGTGTAGGCAGGGCGGACACCGGGGAGCTGTTTTTT.

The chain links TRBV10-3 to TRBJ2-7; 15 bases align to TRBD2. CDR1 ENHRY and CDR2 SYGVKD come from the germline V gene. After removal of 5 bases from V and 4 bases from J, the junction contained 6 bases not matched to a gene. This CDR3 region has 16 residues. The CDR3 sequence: CAISSGTSGRMYEQYF. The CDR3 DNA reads TGTGCCATCAGTTCTGGGACTAGCGGGAGGATGTACGAGCAGTACTTC.

CDR3 sequence: CSVEDLVTGLVDYGYTF. DNA of the CDR3: TGCAGCGTTGAAGATCTAGTGACAGGTCTAGTCGACTATGGCTACACCTTC. The rearrangement links TRBV29-1 to TRBJ1-2, with D possibly TRBD1 on 6 matching bases. In germline, CDR1 is SQVTM, CDR2 ANQGSEA. This CDR3 is 17 amino acids long. Trimming removed 0 bases at V and 3 bases at J, with 20 bases between.

Here the CDR3 reads CASSFPAGVITGELFF. As DNA, the CDR3 is TGTGCCAGCAGCTTTCCGGCGGGAGTGATAACCGGGGAGCTGTTTTTT. This rearrangement joins TRBV11-2 to TRBJ2-2; 7 nucleotides agree with TRBD2. V trimming: 3 bases; J trimming: 5 bases; junction bases outside the gene matches: 9. Germline V lookup: CDR1 SGHAT, CDR2 FQNNGV. The CDR3 length is 16 residues.

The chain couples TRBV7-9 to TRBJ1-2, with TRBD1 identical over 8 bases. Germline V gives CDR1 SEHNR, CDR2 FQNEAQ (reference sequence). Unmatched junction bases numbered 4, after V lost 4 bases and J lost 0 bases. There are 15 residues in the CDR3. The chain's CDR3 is CASSSETGANYGYTF. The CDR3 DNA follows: TGTGCCAGCAGCTCGGAGACAGGGGCTAACTATGGCTACACCTTC.

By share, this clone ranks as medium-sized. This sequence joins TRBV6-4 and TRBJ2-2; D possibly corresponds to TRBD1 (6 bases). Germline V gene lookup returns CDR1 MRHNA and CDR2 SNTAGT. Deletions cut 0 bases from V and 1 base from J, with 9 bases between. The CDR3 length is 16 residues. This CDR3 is CASSDSPGQNTGELFF. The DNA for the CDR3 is TGTGCCAGCAGTGACTCACCGGGACAGAACACCGGGGAGCTGTTTTTT.

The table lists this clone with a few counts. CDR3 amino acids: CASSLGQGTTEAFF. The CDR3 DNA reads TGTGCCAGCAGCTTGGGACAGGGGACCACTGAAGCTTTCTTT. V usage is TRBV7-3 and J usage is TRBJ1-1; 10 nucleotides line up with TRBD1. Trimming removed 3 bases from V and 4 bases from J; junction bases left unmatched: 2. The CDR3 totals 14 residues. Germline loops: CDR1 SGHTA, CDR2 FQGTGA.

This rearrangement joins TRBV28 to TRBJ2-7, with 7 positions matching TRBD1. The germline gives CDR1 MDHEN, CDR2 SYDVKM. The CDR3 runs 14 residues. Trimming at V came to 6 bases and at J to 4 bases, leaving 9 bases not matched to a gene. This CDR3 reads CASRRQGSSYEQYF. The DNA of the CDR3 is TGTGCCAGCAGAAGACAGGGTTCTTCATACGAGCAGTACTTC.

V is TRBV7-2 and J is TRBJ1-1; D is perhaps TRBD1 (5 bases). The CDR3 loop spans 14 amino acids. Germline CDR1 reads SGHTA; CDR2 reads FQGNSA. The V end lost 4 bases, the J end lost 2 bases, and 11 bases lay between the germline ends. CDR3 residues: CASSSVGGNTEAFF. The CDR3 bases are TGTGCCAGCAGCTCGGTGGGGGGAAACACTGAAGCTTTCTTT. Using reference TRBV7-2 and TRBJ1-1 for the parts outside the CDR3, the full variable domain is GAGVSQSPSNKVTEKGKDVELRCDPISGHTALYWYRQSLGQGLEFLIYFQGNSAPDKSGLPSDRFSAERTGGSVSTLTIQRTQQEDSAVYLCASSSVGGNTEAFFGQGTRLTVV.

The CDR3 DNA reads TGTGCCAGCAGCACGGGACAGGGGGGGACTGAAGCTTTCTTT. This sequence encodes CASSTGQGGTEAFF. The J gene is TRBJ1-1, the V gene TRBV9, with 11 bases fitting TRBD1. The CDR3 spans 14 residues. The V gene's germline CDR1 is SGDLS and CDR2 YYNGEE. J gave up 5 bases and V 4 bases, and 4 bases lay outside the gene matches. Based on the CDR3 plus reference TRBV9 and TRBJ1-1, the full variable domain is DSGVTQTPKHLITATGQRVTLRCSPRSGDLSVYWYQQSLDQGLQFLIQYYNGEERAKGNILERFSAQQFPDLHSELNLSSLELGDSALYFCASSTGQGGTEAFFGQGTRLTVV.

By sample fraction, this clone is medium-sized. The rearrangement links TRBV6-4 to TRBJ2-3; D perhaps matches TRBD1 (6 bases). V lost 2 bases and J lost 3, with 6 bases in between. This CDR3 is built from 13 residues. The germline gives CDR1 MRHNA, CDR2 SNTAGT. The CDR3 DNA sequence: TGTGCCAGCAGTGACAGGGGGACAGATACGCAGTATTTT. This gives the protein CASSDRGTDTQYF.